The clone carrying this TCR beta chain showed up many times. These data originate in a study of T-cell reconstitution after alpha-beta-depleted transplantation in children. Germline values: CDR1 DFQATT, CDR2 SNEGSKA (reference sequence). CDR3 length equals 14 residues. V was pared by 4 bases and J by 4 bases, with 6 bases of the junction left unmatched. As it was prepared, the TCRbeta library received unique molecular identifiers. From the PCR reads, TCRdb called clonotypes with MiXCR, one entry per CDR3 protein. Of some 240,000 distinct CDR3 sequences listed, 9% to 10% are singletons. The source is a human donor who donated a stem cell graft to a child with SCID. The specimen was PBMCs from the stem cell graft donor, collected from the stem cell graft. The genes are TRBV20-1 and TRBJ2-1; 8 nucleotides match TRBD2. In DNA form, the CDR3 reads TGCAGTGCTACCGGACTAGCCTCGTACAATGAGCAGTTCTTC. It is translated as CSATGLASYNEQFF.